The subject of this entry is one T cell receptor beta chain. This record belongs to a study of blood T cell repertoires in COVID-19. Study background: Donors in the United States, Italy and Spain gave samples during acute or convalescent COVID-19. Nucleic acid was either cDNA or gDNA, and it came from T cells, B-cell-depleted T cells, or PBMCs.

Original data processing: The assay estimated nucleated cells by amplifying reference gene primers. Clones were sequenced by immunoSEQ multiplex PCR, and TCRdb holds only the in-frame ones, with some missing. V, J and clone size are those of that table, while D and trimming were read from the DNA. The sample contains around 180,000 clones, about 85% of which appear only once. The sequencing sample was made of peripheral blood. The sequence was collected from an elderly woman with acute or convalescent COVID-19.

Written as DNA, the CDR3 is TGTGCCAGCAGCTTCCCCGGGTCCTATAATTCACCCCTCCACTTT. It encodes CASSFPGSYNSPLHF. V usage is TRBV7-2 and J usage is TRBJ1-6; D is uncertain. Germline lookup yields CDR1 SGHTA and CDR2 FQGNSA. V lost 3 bases, J lost 1 base, and 7 bases lay in between. The CDR3 runs to 15 residues.